The present T cell receptor beta chain was sequenced within a study of beta chain features in type 1 diabetes. Sequencing targeted expressed TCRB transcripts, as all isolated RNA had been reverse transcribed. Libraries were prepared by immunoSEQ multiplex PCR; TCRdb keeps only in-frame clonotypes and omits some of them. The sample lists under 250,000 clones, around an eighth occurring once. The CDR3 is made up of 15 amino acids. Per the germline V gene, CDR1 is MNHEY and CDR2 is SMNVEV (reference sequence). Losses at the gene ends were 6 bases for V and 1 base for J; bases not matched to a gene: 1. There are a few counts of this clone.

The chain employs TRBV27 and TRBJ1-6; 9 bases are a match to TRBD1. The clonotype was recovered from a woman in her forties in good health. The sample consisted of naive CD4+ T cells from blood. CDR3 in amino acids: CASSDRGSYNSPLHF. CDR3 sequence (DNA): TGTGCCAGCAGCGACAGGGGGTCCTATAATTCACCCCTCCACTTT.